This T cell receptor beta chain appears in the sequencing data of a study of blood T cell repertoires in COVID-19. Study-wide background: Italy, Spain and the United States were the sources of the convalescent and acute COVID-19 samples. Sources were T cells, B-cell-depleted T cells, or PBMCs; the material itself was cDNA or gDNA.

The germline gives CDR1 SGHVS, CDR2 FNYEAQ. J lost 9 bases, V lost 4 bases, and 21 bases had no gene match. The CDR3 has 18 residues. Original methodology: Estimated nucleated cell counts came from reference gene primer amplification. Produced via immunoSEQ multiplex PCR; TCRdb's table is partial and in-frame only. The D gene and trimming were derived from the DNA, and the V and J assignments and clone size from that table. The sample records 150,000 to 200,000 clones, about 87% being singletons. The rearrangement joins TRBV7-6 to TRBJ1-3, with TRBD1 identical over 7 bases. Input material: peripheral blood. The TCR was taken from a woman aged 45-65 years with acute or convalescent COVID-19. The CDR3 protein is CASSSFRDSRFGGTTIYF. DNA of the CDR3: TGTGCCAGCAGCTCCTTCCGGGACAGTCGGTTTGGTGGGACCACCATATATTTT.